What follows describes a single TCR beta chain. The sample holds a few counts of this clone. This receptor's antigen is unknown. Base qualities are not provided; no much larger clone lies one nucleotide away. A single peripheral blood draw of approximately 120 mL on average was collected from each donor into heparinised tubes. A BD FACSAria II and a panel including CD45RO, CCR7, CD25, CD127, CD95 and CD27 were used to sort naive, central memory, regulatory and stem cell-like memory CD4+ T cells. Every sorted population had a purity above 98%. Right away, PBMCs were isolated by Lymphoprep density gradient centrifugation and were stained directly, with no culture step. To minimize batch effects, samples were stained and sorted in pairs, one healthy donor with one patient per experiment. The record originates from a study of beta chain features in type 1 diabetes (dated by TCRdb to about 2018). Regarding the complete study: Patients and healthy donors did not differ in mean age, gender distribution, total cell number or subset yield. In the study, TCRB repertoires of sorted circulating CD4+ T cell subsets from recently diagnosed type 1 diabetes patients were compared with those of matched healthy donors. A total of 85 million to 140 million sorted cells were examined across all samples, and a strong correlation was observed between cell number per subset and RNA yield. Naive and central memory subsets were obtained from all 30 or so donors, but regulatory and stem cell-like memory subsets were isolated from only 8 patients and 8 healthy donors. What the authors observed across the whole study: At VDJ recombination sites, patients with type 1 diabetes made fewer insertions and deleted more nucleotides, a pattern implying thymic rearrangement abnormalities. PCR may preferentially amplify shorter templates, but because patient and control samples were amplified and corrected together, any resulting skew would affect both groups equally. HLA sub-analyses involved small numbers of individuals, so any influence of HLA type on TCRB rearrangement remained unresolved. Naive, central memory and regulatory TCRB repertoires appeared to be more similar among patients than among healthy donors. A moderate but significant shortening of TCRB CDR3 length was observed in type 1 diabetes patients in all four CD4+ subsets. Sequencing cDNA rather than genomic DNA could over-represent highly expressing activated cells, although activation and CD3 levels did not differ between groups.

The entire amount of isolated RNA was reverse transcribed using the High Capacity cDNA Reverse Transcription Kit, so the sequenced TCRB transcripts were expressed ones. Deep immunoSEQ sequencing was performed on naive, central memory and regulatory T cell samples, with an average of roughly 3.5 million total reads per sample. Sorted cells were lysed in RLT buffer, and RNA was extracted using DNase-treated RNeasy Micro or Mini kits according to cell number. Each cell subset was processed on its own to prevent cross-contamination, while patient and healthy donor samples were processed together. TCRB sequences were amplified from cDNA with the immunoSEQ multiplex PCR, producing 87-bp fragments spanning the CDR3 region. Sequencing of the amplicons was done on the Illumina HiSeq platform. The authors' pipeline ran thus. Synthetic template baselines were used to correct PCR bias computationally, reads within Hamming distance 2 were collapsed together, and singletons that could not be merged were discarded. By aligning reads against IMGT, V, D and J genes, CDR3 length, and insertions or deletions at six rearrangement sites were assigned. Clonotype counts were normalized to sorted cell number within each subset before computing true diversity and Gini coefficients with the tcR R package. The overlap coefficient, calculated on TCRB nucleotide sequences, was used to quantify repertoire sharing. What TCRdb holds here is the immuneACCESS table cut down to in-frame rearrangements. Part of the clones is not present; checked against another copy, under half of the missing clones reflect an unresolved V gene, and the others are unexplained. D and trimming were read from the DNA, whereas the V and J calls and clone size are those reported in that table. This sample comprises 250,000 to 350,000 clones, around 15% of them detected only once. 6.7% of the sample goes to the ten largest clones.

The clonotype originates from a man aged 30 to 45 in good health. The sequenced sample was central memory CD4+ T cells from blood.

The CDR3 loop reads CASTYRAWNEQFF. The nucleotide sequence reads TGTGCCAGCACCTACAGGGCCTGGAATGAGCAGTTCTTC. The chain links TRBV7-2 with TRBJ2-1; TRBD1 is possibly the D segment (6 matching bases). Trimming at the junction amounts to 7 bases on V and 7 bases on J, and the germline ends lie 14 bases apart. For CDR1 and CDR2, the germline V gene lists SGHTA and FQGNSA. The CDR3 holds 13 amino acids from the cysteine to the phenylalanine. Only the CDR3 DNA stays, 39 bases, in frame from base 1. The CDR3 plus the reference TRBV7-2 and TRBJ2-1 genes for the other parts give the full variable domain: GAGVSQSPSNKVTEKGKDVELRCDPISGHTALYWYRQSLGQGLEFLIYFQGNSAPDKSGLPSDRFSAERTGGSVSTLTIQRTQQEDSAVYLCASTYRAWNEQFFGPGTRLTVL.